Each of the 17 T cell receptor beta chains below was sequenced from the same sample in a study of blood T cell repertoires in COVID-19. Sequencing used immunoSEQ multiplex PCR; TCRdb keeps in-frame clones, though not all of them. This repertoire shows a few hundred thousand clones, 70% to 90% found once; its top ten account for approximately 4%. Sequenced material: peripheral blood. The receptors were gathered from a woman aged 45-59 years with active or convalescent COVID-19.

The V and J genes are TRBV10-3 and TRBJ2-7; 12 positions match TRBD2. The V and J ends lost 3 bases and 0 bases, in that order; junction bases with no gene match: 0. In germline, CDR1 is ENHRY, CDR2 SYGVKD. The CDR3 sequence is 15 residues long. CDR3 in DNA: TGTGCCATCAGTGAACTAGCGGGAGGCTCCTACGAGCAGTACTTC. Amino acid sequence: CAISELAGGSYEQYF.

Concerning this clone: The identical CDR3 is also encoded by other nucleotide sequences in the sample. The genes are TRBV2 and TRBJ2-1; 7 bases line up with TRBD2. Germline assignment: CDR1 SNHLY and CDR2 FYNNEI. The V and J ends lost 3 bases and 1 base, in that order; junction bases with no gene match: 3. This CDR3 contains 15 residues. The DNA of the CDR3 is TGTGCCAGCAGTGAGGCTAGCGGTTCCTACAATGAGCAGTTCTTC. This translates into CASSEASGSYNEQFF.

The chain uses TRBV9 and TRBJ2-5, with 12 bases lining up with TRBD2. V dropped 0 bases and J dropped 7; count of bases not matched to a gene: 10. This CDR3 contains 17 residues. From germline, CDR1 is SGDLS and CDR2 YYNGEE. CDR3 in amino acids: CASSVGSSGGARWTQYF. CDR3 bases: TGTGCCAGCAGCGTAGGCTCTAGCGGGGGGGCACGATGGACCCAGTACTTC.

This clone was picked up a small number of times. CDR3: CAWSLTGQGRYNEQFF. The CDR3, as DNA: TGTGCCTGGAGTCTGACAGGACAGGGGCGTTACAATGAGCAGTTCTTC. The gene calls are TRBV30 and TRBJ2-1; 9 nucleotides match TRBD1. With V trimmed by 2 bases and J by 4 bases, 9 bases remained unmatched. This CDR3 is built from 16 residues. CDR1 and CDR2 from the germline V gene are GTSNPN and SVGIG (reference sequence).

The chain uses TRBV27 and TRBJ1-6, with TRBD1 identical over 9 bases. The V and J ends lost 3 bases and 13 bases, in that order; junction bases with no gene match: 7. The CDR3 length is 14 residues. Per the germline V gene, CDR1 is MNHEY and CDR2 is SMNVEV (reference sequence). Here the CDR3 reads CASSLGQGFSPLHF. CDR3 DNA: TGTGCCAGCAGTTTGGGACAGGGTTTTTCGCCCCTCCACTTT.

The chain combines TRBV30 with TRBJ1-1; D is undetermined. V lost 0 bases and J 4 bases, leaving 9 bases between the germline ends. CDR3 size: 13 residues. Germline V gives CDR1 GTSNPN, CDR2 SVGIG (reference sequence). CDR3 bases: TGTGCCTGGAGTGTATCGGTCGGCACTGAAGCTTTCTTT. Amino acids: CAWSVSVGTEAFF.

V is TRBV29-1 and J is TRBJ1-2, with TRBD1 identical over 8 bases. The ends lost 7 bases at V and 8 bases at J; junction bases unmatched: 9. CDR3 length: 12 residues. Germline-derived CDR1 and CDR2 are SQVTM and ANQGSEA. The CDR3: CSDTRTGNGYTF. DNA for the CDR3: TGCAGCGACACTCGGACAGGGAACGGCTACACCTTC.

The V gene is TRBV28, the J gene TRBJ1-2; D gene unclear. This CDR3 has 13 amino acids. Germline lookup yields CDR1 MDHEN and CDR2 SYDVKM. Between the trimmed V and J ends, which lost 6 bases and 0 bases, there was a span of 8 bases. Here the CDR3 DNA reads TGTGCCAGCAGCAGGTTAGCTAACTATGGCTACACCTTC. Amino acid sequence: CASSRLANYGYTF.

CDR3 sequence: CASSLDRGSSPLHF. The CDR3 DNA reads TGTGCCAGCAGTCTCGACAGGGGTAGCTCACCCCTCCACTTT. This rearrangement joins TRBV6-2 or TRBV6-3 to TRBJ1-6, with 8 bases fitting TRBD1. CDR3 size: 14 residues. J was trimmed by 10 bases and V by 5 bases; bases with no gene match: 7. The germline CDR1 and CDR2 sequences are MNHEY and SVGEGT.

The V and J genes are TRBV19 and TRBJ2-7; 7 positions match TRBD1. This CDR3 has 13 residues. Trimming at V came to 5 bases and at J to 5 bases, leaving 6 bases not matched to a gene. The germline V gene has CDR1 LNHDA and CDR2 SQIVND (reference sequence). The CDR3 sequence is CASSPRQGNEQYF. The CDR3 nucleotides are TGTGCCAGTAGTCCCCGACAGGGTAACGAGCAGTACTTC. Supplemented by reference TRBV19 and TRBJ2-7, the full variable domain reads DGGITQSPKYLFRKEGQNVTLSCEQNLNHDAMYWYRQDPGQGLRLIYYSQIVNDFQKGDIAEGYSVSREKKESFPLTVTSAQKNPTAFYLCASSPRQGNEQYFGPGTRLTVT.

This chain joins TRBV30 and TRBJ1-6, with 10 bases aligning to TRBD1. V lost 5 bases, J lost 10 bases, and 5 bases stayed unmatched. The CDR3 contains 13 residues. Germline V gene data show CDR1 as GTSNPN and CDR2 as SVGIG (reference sequence). CDR3 DNA: TGTGCCTGGTCCGGGACAGGGGACTCACCCCTCCACTTT. Its translation: CAWSGTGDSPLHF.

The V and J genes are TRBV7-9 and TRBJ1-4, with 10 bases that match TRBD1. This CDR3 is 17 amino acids long. V shed 2 bases and J 5 bases; nucleotides not matched to a gene: 8. CDR1 and CDR2 (germline): SEHNR, FQNEAQ (reference sequence). The CDR3 coding sequence is TGTGCCAGCAGCTTAAAAGGGACAGGGGTGCGAAATGAAAAACTGTTTTTT. Its translation: CASSLKGTGVRNEKLFF.

Notes on this clone: This specimen includes other DNA sequences encoding the same CDR3. This chain joins TRBV10-3 and TRBJ1-2; the D is unclear. V shed 4 bases and J shed 0 bases, with 6 bases lying between them. CDR1 is ENHRY and CDR2 is SYGVKD in the germline V gene. CDR3 size: 13 residues. In DNA form, the CDR3 reads TGTGCCATCAGTGTCGGGGCTAACTATGGCTACACCTTC. This sequence encodes CAISVGANYGYTF.

The rearrangement uses TRBV4-1 and TRBJ2-1; the D is unclear. The length of the CDR3 is 14 residues. Trimming removed 1 base from V and 7 bases from J, with 11 bases in between. Germline lookup yields CDR1 MGHRA and CDR2 YSYEKL. The CDR3 DNA reads as TGCGCCAGCAGCCAAGCGGGTATACTAAATGAGCAGTTCTTC. Its translation is CASSQAGILNEQFF.

V and J are TRBV28 and TRBJ1-1; TRBD1 matches at 7 bases. Germline-derived CDR1 and CDR2 are MDHEN and SYDVKM. V shed 3 bases, J shed 11 bases, and the junction held 3 bases outside the gene matches. CDR3 length: 11 residues. CDR3 DNA sequence: TGTGCCAGCAGTTTGGGGACAGCGGCTTTCTTT. Protein: CASSLGTAAFF.

The rearrangement uses TRBV29-1 and TRBJ2-1; D unresolved. This CDR3 comprises 11 residues. V was cut by 3 bases and J by 8 bases, with 8 bases left in between. Looked up from germline, CDR1 is SQVTM and CDR2 is ANQGSEA. Here the CDR3 reads CSVDYLHEQFF. As DNA, the CDR3 is TGCAGCGTTGACTACCTCCATGAGCAGTTCTTC.

This clone appeared once. The CDR3 protein is CSASSGTVPIKFPYGYTF. CDR3 nucleotides: TGCAGTGCTAGTTCAGGGACAGTCCCAATTAAATTCCCATATGGCTACACCTTC. This rearrangement joins TRBV20-1 to TRBJ1-2; 7 bases are shared with TRBD1. V was pared by 3 bases and J by 5 bases, with 21 bases of the junction left unmatched. The CDR3 spans 18 residues. Germline-derived CDR1 and CDR2 are DFQATT and SNEGSKA (reference sequence).